Described below is a single T cell receptor beta chain sequence and its context. Its matching antigen is unknown. Described time point: week 23, last vaccination. Every single dose of the vaccine, 300 ug of mutant IDH1 20-mer peptide, came with topical imiquimod. These data are taken from a study of a mutant IDH1 vaccine in newly diagnosed glioma. Produced via immunoSEQ multiplex PCR; TCRdb's table is partial and in-frame only. The sample shows approximately 50,000 clones, about 87% of them seen only once. The source of this sequence is a man aged 40-55 years with glioma. Sequencing was performed on PBMCs, taken from a glioma patient whose treatment included an IDH1 peptide vaccine.

CDR3 sequence reads: CASSQASGGEAQPQHF. The CDR3 bases are TGCGCCAGCAGCCAAGCTTCAGGGGGCGAGGCTCAGCCCCAGCATTTT. The chain joins TRBV4-1 to TRBJ1-5, with 8 bases identical to TRBD1. CDR3 length: 16 residues. The V gene end was trimmed by 1 base and the J gene end by 6 bases; junction bases not matched to a gene: 8. CDR1 and CDR2 from the germline V gene are MGHRA and YSYEKL.